These 7 T cell receptor beta chains were sequenced from one sample in a study of shared clonotypes between healthy human individuals (TCRdb year 2020). Library prep was done by the immunoSEQ multiplex PCR assay. TCRdb holds this immuneACCESS table with in-frame rearrangements only. Some clones are missing; in checked studies, unresolved V genes explain under half, and the rest has no known cause. In all, the sample holds 450,000 to 500,000 clones, and approximately 82% of those were seen once. 12% of the sample is taken by the ten largest. The specimen was PBMCs. The receptors shown here come from a woman in her 40s in good health. Some clones in this sample may be carry-over from other donors' samples.

The chain carries TRBV11-3 and TRBJ2-3, with D tentatively TRBD1 (6 bases). CDR1 is SGHNT, CDR2 YENEEA, per germline. This CDR3 contains 15 residues. Trimming stripped 1 base from V and 5 bases from J, with 13 bases between. The CDR3 is CASSLGTVGQDTQYF. In DNA form, the CDR3 reads TGTGCCAGCAGCTTAGGGACAGTTGGGCAAGATACGCAGTATTTT.

The rearrangement joins TRBV27 to TRBJ2-5, with 15 bases fitting TRBD2. With the DNA end fitting TRBJ2-7 better, the J assignment may be wrong. The CDR3 length is 16 residues. The germline V gene encodes CDR1 MNHEY and CDR2 SMNVEV (reference sequence). CDR3 residues: CASSPGLAGGIYEQYF. Written as DNA, the CDR3 is TGTGCCAGCAGTCCGGGACTAGCGGGAGGAATATACGAGCAGTACTTC.

V and J are TRBV7-9 and TRBJ2-1; D remains ambiguous. Per germline, CDR1 SEHNR and CDR2 FQNEAQ (reference sequence). V shed 4 bases and J shed 6 bases, with 13 bases lying between them. The CDR3 sequence is 14 residues long. The CDR3 region is CASSSRTYGNEQFF. The CDR3 DNA is TGTGCCAGCAGCTCCCGAACCTATGGCAATGAGCAGTTCTTC. Full variable domain (outside the CDR3, taken from reference TRBV7-9 and TRBJ2-1): DTGVSQNPRHKITKRGQNVTFRCDPISEHNRLYWYRQTLGQGPEFLTYFQNEAQLEKSRLLSDRFSAERPKGSFSTLEIQRTEQGDSAMYLCASSSRTYGNEQFFGPGTRLTVL.

The gene calls are TRBV19 and TRBJ2-5; 13 bases are shared with TRBD2. V dropped 4 bases and J dropped 5; count of bases not matched to a gene: 7. From germline, CDR1 is LNHDA and CDR2 SQIVND (reference sequence). The CDR3 runs 16 residues. CDR3 nucleotide sequence: TGTGCCAGTAGTAAACGGACTAGCGGGAGTTCTGAGACCCAGTACTTC. Translation: CASSKRTSGSSETQYF.

The chain links TRBV7-3 to TRBJ2-3, with 9 bases matching TRBD2. The ends lost 5 bases at V and 0 bases at J; junction bases unmatched: 6. Per germline, CDR1 SGHTA and CDR2 FQGTGA. The length of the CDR3 is 16 residues. The CDR3 loop is CASSPGTSTSTDTQYF. CDR3 DNA sequence: TGTGCCAGCAGCCCAGGGACTAGCACTAGCACAGATACGCAGTATTTT.

There are many counts of this clone. This CDR3 is also generated by other DNA sequences in the sample. This sequence joins TRBV6-1 and TRBJ2-7; D perhaps matches TRBD1 (6 bases). CDR1 and CDR2 from the germline V gene are MNHNS and SASEGT. This CDR3 contains 15 residues. Between the trimmed V and J ends, which lost 2 bases and 0 bases, there was a span of 11 bases. CDR3 DNA sequence: TGTGCCAGCAGTGAACGACAGGACCACTCCTACGAGCAGTACTTC. As protein: CASSERQDHSYEQYF.

The rearrangement joins TRBV11-1 to TRBJ2-5; D ambiguous. This CDR3 has 13 residues. Germline lookup yields CDR1 SGHAT and CDR2 FQDESV (reference sequence). Trimming stripped 3 bases from V and 2 bases from J, with 7 bases between. CDR3 DNA: TGTGCCAGCAGCTTGGCTAGACAAGAGACCCAGTACTTC. Translating gives CASSLARQETQYF.